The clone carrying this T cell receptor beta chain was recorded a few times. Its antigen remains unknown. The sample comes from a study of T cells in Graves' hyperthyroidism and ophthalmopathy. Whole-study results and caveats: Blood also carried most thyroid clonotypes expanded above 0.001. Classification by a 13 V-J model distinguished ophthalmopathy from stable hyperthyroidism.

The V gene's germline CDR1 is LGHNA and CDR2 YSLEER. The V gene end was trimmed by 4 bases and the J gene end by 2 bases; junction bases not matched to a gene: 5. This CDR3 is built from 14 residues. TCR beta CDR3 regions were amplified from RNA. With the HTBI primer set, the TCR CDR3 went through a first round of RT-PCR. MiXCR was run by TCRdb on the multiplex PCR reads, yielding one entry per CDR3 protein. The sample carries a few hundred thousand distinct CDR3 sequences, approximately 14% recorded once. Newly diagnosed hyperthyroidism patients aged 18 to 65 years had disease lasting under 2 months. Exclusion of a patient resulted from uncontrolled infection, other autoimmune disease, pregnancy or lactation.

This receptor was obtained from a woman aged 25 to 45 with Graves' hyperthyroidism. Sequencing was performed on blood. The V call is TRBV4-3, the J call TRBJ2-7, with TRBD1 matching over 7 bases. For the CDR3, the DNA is TGCGCCAGCAGCCGACACAGGGGACCCTACGAGCAGTACTTC. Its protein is CASSRHRGPYEQYF.